The entry that follows covers one TCR beta chain sequence. These data originate in a study of blood T cell repertoires in COVID-19. About the study: Italy, Spain and the United States were the sources of the convalescent and acute COVID-19 samples. From T cells, B-cell-depleted T cells, or PBMCs came the material, which was cDNA or gDNA.

The CDR3 is 14 amino acids. From germline, CDR1 is MNHEY and CDR2 SVGAGI. V lost 10 bases to trimming and J lost 4 bases, with 17 bases between them. In the authors' workflow: The assay estimated nucleated cells by amplifying reference gene primers. The protocol was immunoSEQ multiplex PCR, while the TCRdb copy is restricted to in-frame clones and leaves out a portion. D and trimming were read from the DNA, whereas the V and J calls and clone size are those reported in that table. The repertoire has approximately 140,000 clones, over 70% of them found once; the top ten carry 3% to 4%. The chain carries TRBV6-5 and TRBJ1-5; a weak D match, TRBD1 (6 bases). The origin of this receptor is a man in his fifties in a cohort exposed to, infected with or recovered from COVID-19 (not recorded which). The sample was PBMCs or T cells enriched from blood (not recorded which). CDR3 coding DNA: TGTGCCATCCCGACAGGCCCATGGAATCAGCCCCAGCATTTT. It yields the protein CAIPTGPWNQPQHF.